This T cell receptor beta chain was captured by sequencing in a study of T-cell memory formation after mild COVID-19. General study results and limits: Researchers found some responding clones in pre-infection memory, a sign that cross-reactive memory joined.

cDNA libraries for TCR alpha and TCR beta, carrying sample barcodes and UMIs, came from 5'RACE with constant-segment primers. MiXCR, applied by TCRdb to the 5' RACE reads, yields one record per CDR3 protein. The table shows 350,000 to 500,000 distinct CDR3 sequences, with around 19% occurring only once. Worth noting for this clonotype: Its antigen is currently unknown.

Germline-derived CDR1 and CDR2 are LGHDT and YNNKEL (reference sequence). The CDR3 sequence is 13 residues long. Trimming shortened V by 6 bases and J by 5 bases, and 13 bases separated the two germline ends. This chain links TRBV3-1 with TRBJ2-5; D is possibly TRBD2 (5 bases). Sequencing input: PBMCs or a T cell subset sorted from them (not recorded which). This TCR was sampled from an adult woman who had mild COVID-19 (a few samples of this study predate the infection). Cell type and time point are not known. In DNA form, the CDR3 reads TGTGCCAGCAGTCGAGGGTCGTGGGAGACCCAGTACTTC. Amino acids: CASSRGSWETQYF.